This is a list of T cell receptor beta chains from one sample in a study of T cells after yellow fever vaccination. Each CDR3 protein is one row after TCRdb ran MiXCR on the 5' RACE reads. This table holds approximately 550,000 distinct CDR3 sequences, 15% to 20% found once. This specimen consisted of PBMCs, obtained 15 days after the yellow fever booster vaccination. Source of these receptors: a man younger than 40 who received the YFV17D yellow fever vaccine. The CDR3 runs from the conserved cysteine through the conserved F or W. The D gene is left open where the match is weak. Some rows have no size entry. The others give once, few or many, or a class for an expanded clone.

J	D	size	V	DNA	CDR3
TRBJ2-1	-	many	TRBV2	TGTGCCGCCTACATTGGCCCGAGCTCCTACAATGAGCAGTTCTTC	CAAYIGPSSYNEQFF
TRBJ2-7	-	few	TRBV20-1	TGCAGTTGCGGGAATAGTCTGACTGGCGAGCAGTACTTC	CSCGNSLTGEQYF
TRBJ2-1	-	-	TRBV5-1	TGCGCCAGCAGCTTCACGGGAGCGTCCTACAATGAGCAGTTCTTC	CASSFTGASYNEQFF
TRBJ2-1	-	few	TRBV6-2/TRBV6-3	TGTGCCAGCAGAGATATGAACCACAATGAGCAGTTCTTC	CASRDMNHNEQFF
TRBJ2-2	TRBD2	many	TRBV7-2	TGTGCCAGCAGCAACCTAGCGGGGCAGACGAACACCGGGGAGCTGTTTTTT	CASSNLAGQTNTGELFF
TRBJ2-1	-	-	TRBV7-9	TGTGCCAGCAGCTTAGACACTGGACTCCCCCCCTCCAATGAGCAGTTCTTC	CASSLDTGLPPSNEQFF
TRBJ2-5	-	few	TRBV9	TGTGCCAGCAGCGTAGACTCCGGGATCCGGGAGACCCAGTACTTC	CASSVDSGIRETQYF
TRBJ2-1	TRBD2	few	TRBV5-4	TGTGCCAGCAGCAGGGGACTAGCGGGAGATGGCCCCTACAATGAGCAGTTCTTC	CASSRGLAGDGPYNEQFF
TRBJ2-1	-	many	TRBV5-5	TGTGCCAGCACACCCGAAGGTAATGAGCAGTTCTTC	CASTPEGNEQFF
TRBJ1-1	TRBD1	few	TRBV6-2/TRBV6-3	TGTGCCAGCACCCGGGACAGGGTCGACTGGGGAACTGAAGCTTTCTTT	CASTRDRVDWGTEAFF
TRBJ2-2	-	few	TRBV19	TGTGCCAGTAGTATATCGAAACACCGGACCGGGGAGCTGTTTTTT	CASSISKHRTGELFF
TRBJ2-7	-	-	TRBV14	TGTGCCAGCAGCCAAGATCAGGTCTCCGAGCAGTACTTC	CASSQDQVSEQYF
TRBJ2-3	-	-	TRBV29-1	TGCAGCGCACCGGGGGGCGCGGGAGATACGCAGTATTTT	CSAPGGAGDTQYF
TRBJ2-7	-	-	TRBV7-9	TGTGCCAGCAGCTTCCAGTACTCGGAGCAGTACTTC	CASSFQYSEQYF
TRBJ2-3	-	few	TRBV18	TGTGCCAGCTCACCATTCGAGCGGAAGGCGGCAGATACGCAGTATTTT	CASSPFERKAADTQYF
TRBJ1-1	-	-	TRBV11-2	TGTGCCAGCAGCTTAAGGTTAGCCAGCCCCCGGGAGACTGAAGCTTTCTTT	CASSLRLASPRETEAFF
TRBJ2-7	TRBD2	few	TRBV28	TGTGCCAGCCTCCCTCCGGGGACTAACTCCTACGAGCAGTACTTC	CASLPPGTNSYEQYF
TRBJ2-7	-	-	TRBV9	TGTGCCAGCAGCCGCGAGGGGGACTCACGTTACGAGCAGTACTTC	CASSREGDSRYEQYF
TRBJ2-7	TRBD2	many	TRBV30	TGTGCCTGGAGTGTACGTGCGACTAGCGGAAACTACGAGCAGTACTTC	CAWSVRATSGNYEQYF
TRBJ1-1	-	few	TRBV9	TGTGCCAGCAGCGAGACCGGGCGGGGGGAAGCTTTCTTT	CASSETGRGEAFF
TRBJ2-1	-	-	TRBV29-1	TGCAGCGTTGAAGATCGTCAAAAGGATGAGCAGTTCTTC	CSVEDRQKDEQFF
TRBJ1-3	-	-	TRBV10-3	TGTGCCATCTGGAGTGGATTCTCTGGAAACACCATATATTTT	CAIWSGFSGNTIYF
TRBJ2-3	-	-	TRBV27	TGTGCCAGCAGTTTATACGCGGATCTTGGAGATACGCAGTATTTT	CASSLYADLGDTQYF
TRBJ2-1	-	few	TRBV12-3/TRBV12-4	TGTGCCAGCACAGGCGGGAATTGGGAGCAGTTCTTC	CASTGGNWEQFF
TRBJ2-7	TRBD1	-	TRBV29-1	TGCATCCTAGGGGTGCGGACAGGGCCCACCTACGAGCAGTACTTC	CILGVRTGPTYEQYF
TRBJ2-5	-	-	TRBV5-1	TGCGCCAGCAGCTCCGGTGGGCGGGGAGAAGAGACCCAGTACTTC	CASSSGGRGEETQYF
TRBJ2-7	-	few	TRBV27	TGTGCCAGCAGTTCTGGCGGGTCCGGGAGCTCCTACGAGCAGTACTTC	CASSSGGSGSSYEQYF
TRBJ2-1	-	many	TRBV7-2	TGTGCCAGCAGCTTAAGAACGTACAATGAGCAGTTCTTC	CASSLRTYNEQFF
TRBJ2-1	-	-	TRBV21-1	TGTGCCAGCAGCAAAAAAGGGGGCCCCCACAATGAGCAGTTCTTC	CASSKKGGPHNEQFF
TRBJ2-7	TRBD1	many	TRBV6-6	TGTGCCAGCAGCGGGGACAGCTCCTACGAGCAGTACTTC	CASSGDSSYEQYF
TRBJ2-7	TRBD2	-	TRBV18	TGTGCCAGCTCACCACCGTCTCTAGCGGGAGGCGAGCAGTACTTC	CASSPPSLAGGEQYF
TRBJ2-7	-	-	TRBV12-3/TRBV12-4	TGTGCCAGCAGTTTTCGCAGCGGCGCCTACGAGCAGTACTTC	CASSFRSGAYEQYF
TRBJ2-5	TRBD2	-	TRBV20-1	TGCAGTGCTAGAGGGGCTAGCGGGAGGGCCGCTGAGACCCAGTACTTC	CSARGASGRAAETQYF
TRBJ1-1	-	-	TRBV29-1	TGCAGCTTGGCAGGGGACTTGAACACTGAAGCTTCCTTT	CSLAGDLNTEASF
TRBJ1-6	-	few	TRBV10-3	TGTGCCATCAGTGAGGGGGGGGTGGCCTCCTATAATTCACCCCTCCACTTT	CAISEGGVASYNSPLHF